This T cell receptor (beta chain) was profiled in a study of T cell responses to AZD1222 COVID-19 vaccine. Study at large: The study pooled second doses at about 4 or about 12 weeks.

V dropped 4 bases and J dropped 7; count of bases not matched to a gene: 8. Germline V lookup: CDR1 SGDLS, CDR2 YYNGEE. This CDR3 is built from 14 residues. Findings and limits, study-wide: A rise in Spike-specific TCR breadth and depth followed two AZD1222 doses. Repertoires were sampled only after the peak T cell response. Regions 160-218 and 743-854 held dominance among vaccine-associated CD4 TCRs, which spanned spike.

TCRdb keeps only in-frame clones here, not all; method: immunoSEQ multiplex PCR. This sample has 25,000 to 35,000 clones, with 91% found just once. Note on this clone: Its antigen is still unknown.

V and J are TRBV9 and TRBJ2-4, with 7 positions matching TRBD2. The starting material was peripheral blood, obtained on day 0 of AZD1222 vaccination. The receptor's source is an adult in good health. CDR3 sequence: CASSPGDGGNIQYF. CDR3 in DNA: TGTGCCAGCAGCCCGGGGGACGGGGGGAACATTCAGTACTTC.